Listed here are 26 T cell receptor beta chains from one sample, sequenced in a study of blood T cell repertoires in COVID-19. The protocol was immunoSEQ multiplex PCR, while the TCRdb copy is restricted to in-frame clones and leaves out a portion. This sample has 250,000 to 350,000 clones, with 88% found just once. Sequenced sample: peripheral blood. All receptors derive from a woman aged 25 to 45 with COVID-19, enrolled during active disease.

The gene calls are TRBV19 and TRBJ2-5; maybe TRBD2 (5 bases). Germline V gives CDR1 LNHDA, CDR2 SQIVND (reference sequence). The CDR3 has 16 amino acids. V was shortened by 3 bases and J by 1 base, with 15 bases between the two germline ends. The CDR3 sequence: CASSISSGAPQETQYF. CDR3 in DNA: TGTGCCAGTAGTATTAGCAGCGGAGCCCCCCAAGAGACCCAGTACTTC.

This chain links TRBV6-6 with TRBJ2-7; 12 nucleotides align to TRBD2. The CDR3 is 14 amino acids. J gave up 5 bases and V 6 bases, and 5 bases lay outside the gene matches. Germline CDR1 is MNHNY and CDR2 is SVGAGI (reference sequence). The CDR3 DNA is TGTGCCAGCAGCCGACTAGCGGGAGTCAACGAGCAGTACTTC. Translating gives CASSRLAGVNEQYF.

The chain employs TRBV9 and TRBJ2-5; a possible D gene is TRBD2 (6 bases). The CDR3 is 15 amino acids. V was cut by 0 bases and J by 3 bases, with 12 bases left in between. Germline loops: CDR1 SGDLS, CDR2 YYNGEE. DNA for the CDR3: TGTGCCAGCAGCGTAGGCGGGACTTCCAAAGAGACCCAGTACTTC. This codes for CASSVGGTSKETQYF.

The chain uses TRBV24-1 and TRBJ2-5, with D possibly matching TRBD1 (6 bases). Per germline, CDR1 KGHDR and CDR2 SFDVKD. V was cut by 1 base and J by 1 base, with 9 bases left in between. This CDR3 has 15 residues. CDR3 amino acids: CATSDFLGAQETQYF. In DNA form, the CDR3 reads TGTGCCACCAGTGATTTCCTGGGGGCCCAAGAGACCCAGTACTTC.

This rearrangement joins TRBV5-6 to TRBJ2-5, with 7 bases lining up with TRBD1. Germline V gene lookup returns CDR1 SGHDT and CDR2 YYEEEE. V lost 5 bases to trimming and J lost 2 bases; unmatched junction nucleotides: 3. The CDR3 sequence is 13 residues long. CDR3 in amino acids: CASRGTAQETQYF. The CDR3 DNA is TGTGCCAGCAGAGGGACAGCTCAAGAGACCCAGTACTTC.

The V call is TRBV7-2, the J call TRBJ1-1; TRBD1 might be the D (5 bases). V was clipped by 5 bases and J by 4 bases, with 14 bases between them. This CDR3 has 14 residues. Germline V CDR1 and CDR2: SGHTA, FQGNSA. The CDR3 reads CASSPGRGSTEAFF. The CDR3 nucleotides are TGTGCCAGCAGCCCTGGAAGGGGAAGCACTGAAGCTTTCTTT.

The CDR3 spells CASSLVGRSNSPLHF. The CDR3 bases are TGTGCCAGCAGCTTAGTGGGGAGGAGTAATTCACCCCTCCACTTT. The V call is TRBV7-9, the J call TRBJ1-6; D is ambiguous. This CDR3 spans 15 amino acids. In germline, CDR1 is SEHNR, CDR2 FQNEAQ (reference sequence). V shed 1 base and J shed 6 bases, with 10 bases lying between them.

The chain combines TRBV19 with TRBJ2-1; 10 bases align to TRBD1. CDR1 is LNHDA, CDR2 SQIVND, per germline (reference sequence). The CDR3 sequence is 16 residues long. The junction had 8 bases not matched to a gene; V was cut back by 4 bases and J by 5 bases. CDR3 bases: TGTGCCAGTAGTACCCGGACAGGGGGGTTAGACAATGAGCAGTTCTTC. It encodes CASSTRTGGLDNEQFF.

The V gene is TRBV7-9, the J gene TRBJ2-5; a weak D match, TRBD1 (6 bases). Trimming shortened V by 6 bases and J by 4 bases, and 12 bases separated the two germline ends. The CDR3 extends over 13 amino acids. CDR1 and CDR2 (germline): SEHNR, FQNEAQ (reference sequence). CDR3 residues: CASRRTGLETQYF. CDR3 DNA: TGTGCCAGCAGACGAACAGGGCTAGAGACCCAGTACTTC.

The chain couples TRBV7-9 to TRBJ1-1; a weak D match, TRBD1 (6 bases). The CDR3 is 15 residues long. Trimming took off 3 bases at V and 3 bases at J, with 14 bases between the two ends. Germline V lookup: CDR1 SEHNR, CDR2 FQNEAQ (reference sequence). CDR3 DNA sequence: TGTGCCAGCAGCTTTAGACAGGCCACTGACACTGAAGCTTTCTTT. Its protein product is CASSFRQATDTEAFF. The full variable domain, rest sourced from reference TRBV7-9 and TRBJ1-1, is DTGVSQNPRHKITKRGQNVTFRCDPISEHNRLYWYRQTLGQGPEFLTYFQNEAQLEKSRLLSDRFSAERPKGSFSTLEIQRTEQGDSAMYLCASSFRQATDTEAFFGQGTRLTVV.

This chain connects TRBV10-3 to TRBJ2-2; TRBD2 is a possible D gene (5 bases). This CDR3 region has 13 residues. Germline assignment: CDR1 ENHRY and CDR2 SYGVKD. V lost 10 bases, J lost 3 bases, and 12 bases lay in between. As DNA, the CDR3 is TGTGCCACCCGTACTAGGGACACCGGGGAGCTGTTTTTT. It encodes CATRTRDTGELFF.

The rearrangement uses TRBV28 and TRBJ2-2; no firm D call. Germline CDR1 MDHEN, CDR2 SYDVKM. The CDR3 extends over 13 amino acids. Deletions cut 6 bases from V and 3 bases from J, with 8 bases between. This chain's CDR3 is CASSPYDTGELFF. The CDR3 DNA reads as TGTGCCAGCAGCCCTTATGACACCGGGGAGCTGTTTTTT.

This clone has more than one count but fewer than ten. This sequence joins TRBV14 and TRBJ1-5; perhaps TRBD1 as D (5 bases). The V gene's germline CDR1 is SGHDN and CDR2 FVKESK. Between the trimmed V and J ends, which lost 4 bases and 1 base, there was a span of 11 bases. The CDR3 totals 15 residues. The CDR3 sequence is CASSRGDLSNQPQHF. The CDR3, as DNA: TGTGCCAGCAGCCGCGGGGACTTGAGCAATCAGCCCCAGCATTTT.

CDR3 DNA sequence: TGTGCCTGGAGTGTAAGGTGGACTAGCGGGACCTACGAGCAGTACTTC. The encoded protein is CAWSVRWTSGTYEQYF. The J gene is TRBJ2-7, the V gene TRBV30, with 12 bases fitting TRBD2. The CDR3 has 16 amino acids. Germline V gene data show CDR1 as GTSNPN and CDR2 as SVGIG (reference sequence). Trimming took 0 bases from V and 2 from J; bases not matched to a gene: 5.

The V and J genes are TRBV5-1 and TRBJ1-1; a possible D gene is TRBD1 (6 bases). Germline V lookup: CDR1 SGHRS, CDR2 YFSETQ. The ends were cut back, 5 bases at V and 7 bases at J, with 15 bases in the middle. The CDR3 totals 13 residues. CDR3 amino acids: CASRARDNYEAFF. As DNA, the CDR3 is TGCGCCAGCAGGGCCCGGGACAACTATGAAGCTTTCTTT.

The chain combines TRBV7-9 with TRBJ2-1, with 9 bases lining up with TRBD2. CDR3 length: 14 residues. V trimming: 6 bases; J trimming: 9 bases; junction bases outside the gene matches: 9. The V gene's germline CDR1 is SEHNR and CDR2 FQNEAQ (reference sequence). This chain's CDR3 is CASRNSGSTGEQFF. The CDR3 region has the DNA TGTGCCAGCAGAAATAGCGGGAGTACGGGTGAGCAGTTCTTC. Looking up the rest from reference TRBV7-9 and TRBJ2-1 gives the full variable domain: DTGVSQNPRHKITKRGQNVTFRCDPISEHNRLYWYRQTLGQGPEFLTYFQNEAQLEKSRLLSDRFSAERPKGSFSTLEIQRTEQGDSAMYLCASRNSGSTGEQFFGPGTRLTVL.

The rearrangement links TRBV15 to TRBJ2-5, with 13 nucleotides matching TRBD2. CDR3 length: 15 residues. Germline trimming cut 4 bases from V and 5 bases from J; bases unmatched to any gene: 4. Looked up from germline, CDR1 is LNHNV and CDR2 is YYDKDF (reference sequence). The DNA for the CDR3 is TGTGCCACCAGCACCCGGACTAGCGGGAGTGAGACCCAGTACTTC. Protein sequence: CATSTRTSGSETQYF.

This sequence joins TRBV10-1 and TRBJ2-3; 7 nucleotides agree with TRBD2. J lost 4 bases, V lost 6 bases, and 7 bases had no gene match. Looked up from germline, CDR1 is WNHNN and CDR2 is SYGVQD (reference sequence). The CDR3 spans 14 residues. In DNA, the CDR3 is TGCGCCAGCAGGGATAGCGGGCGGGCAGATACGCAGTATTTT. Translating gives CASRDSGRADTQYF.

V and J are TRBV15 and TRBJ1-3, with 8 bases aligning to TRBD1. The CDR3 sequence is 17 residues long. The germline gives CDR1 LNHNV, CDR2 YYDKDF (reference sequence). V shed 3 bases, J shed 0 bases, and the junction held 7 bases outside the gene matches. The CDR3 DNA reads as TGTGCCACCAGCAGGGTGACAGGGGCCTCCTCTGGAAACACCATATATTTT. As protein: CATSRVTGASSGNTIYF.

The CDR3 region is CASSLLAGGLSYEQYF. Here the CDR3 DNA reads TGTGCCAGCAGTTTATTGGCGGGAGGCCTCTCCTACGAGCAGTACTTC. The genes are TRBV28 and TRBJ2-7; 8 bases fit TRBD2. V lost 1 base and J lost 0; bases outside the gene matches: 5. This CDR3 comprises 16 residues. Germline V gene sequence: CDR1 MDHEN, CDR2 SYDVKM.

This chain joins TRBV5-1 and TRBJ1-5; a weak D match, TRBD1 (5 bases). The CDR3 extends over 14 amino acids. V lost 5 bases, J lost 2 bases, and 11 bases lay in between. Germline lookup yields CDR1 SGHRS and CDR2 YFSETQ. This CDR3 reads CASRPGLGNQPQHF. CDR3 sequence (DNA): TGCGCCAGCAGGCCAGGGTTGGGCAATCAGCCCCAGCATTTT.

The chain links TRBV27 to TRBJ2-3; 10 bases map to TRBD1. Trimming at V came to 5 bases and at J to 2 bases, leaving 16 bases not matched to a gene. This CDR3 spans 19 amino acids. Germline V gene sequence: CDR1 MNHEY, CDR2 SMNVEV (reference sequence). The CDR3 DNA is TGTGCCAGCAGTCTTAGTACCGGGACAGGGGTCTTACTCACAGATACGCAGTATTTT. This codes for CASSLSTGTGVLLTDTQYF.

The CDR3 loop reads CASSLGLTSGRAGSTDTQYF. The CDR3 DNA follows: TGTGCCAGCAGCTTAGGCCTTACTAGCGGGAGGGCCGGAAGCACAGATACGCAGTATTTT. This chain connects TRBV13 to TRBJ2-3, with 13 bases matching TRBD2. V lost 0 bases, J lost 0 bases, and 9 bases stayed unmatched. CDR1 PRHDT and CDR2 FYEKMQ come from the germline V gene (reference sequence). The CDR3 sequence is 20 residues long.

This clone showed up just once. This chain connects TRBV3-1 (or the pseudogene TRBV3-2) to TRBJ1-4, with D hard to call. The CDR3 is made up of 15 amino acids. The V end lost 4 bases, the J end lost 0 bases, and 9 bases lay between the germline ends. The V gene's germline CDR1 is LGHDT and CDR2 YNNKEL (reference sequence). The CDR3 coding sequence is TGTGCCAGCAGCCTTCTTGTTGCAACTAATGAAAAACTGTTTTTT. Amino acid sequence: CASSLLVATNEKLFF.

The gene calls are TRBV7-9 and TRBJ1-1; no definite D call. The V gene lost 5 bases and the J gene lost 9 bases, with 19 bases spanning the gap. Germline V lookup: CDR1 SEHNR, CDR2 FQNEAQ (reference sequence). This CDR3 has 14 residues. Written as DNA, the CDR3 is TGTGCCAGCAGCCCCCGAACAGCCGACCCTAAAGCTTTCTTT. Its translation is CASSPRTADPKAFF. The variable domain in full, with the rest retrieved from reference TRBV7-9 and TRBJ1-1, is DTGVSQNPRHKITKRGQNVTFRCDPISEHNRLYWYRQTLGQGPEFLTYFQNEAQLEKSRLLSDRFSAERPKGSFSTLEIQRTEQGDSAMYLCASSPRTADPKAFFGQGTRLTVV.

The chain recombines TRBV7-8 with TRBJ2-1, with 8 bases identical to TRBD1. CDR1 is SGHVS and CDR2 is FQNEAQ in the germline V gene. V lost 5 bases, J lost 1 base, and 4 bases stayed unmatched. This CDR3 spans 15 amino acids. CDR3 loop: CASSPRTGSYNEQFF. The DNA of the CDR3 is TGTGCCAGCAGCCCCAGGACAGGGTCCTACAATGAGCAGTTCTTC.